The rows below give T cell receptor beta chains drawn from one sample of a study of Ad26.COV2.S vaccination and SARS-CoV-2 variants. Measured with immunoSEQ multiplex PCR; TCRdb has only the in-frame clones, and not every one. The sample has some 450,000 clones, around 90% seen once; the top ten hold about 4.5%. The source was peripheral blood, collected in a trial of Ad26.COV2.S vaccine versus placebo. The receptor set was obtained from a person between 18 and 60 years old who received the Ad26.COV2.S COVID-19 vaccine or a placebo. Both conserved end residues are part of each CDR3. The order of the fields is V gene, clone size, J gene, D gene, CDR3 DNA, CDR3 protein. The D gene is left open where the match is weak. Clone size is given for some rows only: seen once, a few or many times, or a class if the clone is expanded.

TRBV5-4,once,TRBJ2-7,TRBD1,TGTGCCAGCAGCTTGGGGAGTTACCGGGACAGGGCTAGAGGCGAGCAGTACTTC,CASSLGSYRDRARGEQYF
TRBV6-1,NA,TRBJ1-2,NA,TGTGCCAGCAGTGAAGGGACTTATGGCTACACCTTC,CASSEGTYGYTF
TRBV6-6,once,TRBJ2-5,NA,TGTGCCAGCAGTTACCGTAGACAGGCCTTACAAGAGACCCAGTACTTC,CASSYRRQALQETQYF
TRBV19,once,TRBJ2-6,NA,TGTGCCAGTAGTATAAGCTCTGGGGCCAACGTCCTGACTTTC,CASSISSGANVLTF
TRBV10-1,NA,TRBJ2-2,NA,TGCGCCAGCACTCGTGGGGGATGTGCAGCCCTGAACACCGGGGAGCTGTTTTTT,CASTRGGCAALNTGELFF
TRBV28,NA,TRBJ2-7,NA,TGTGCCAGCAGACCTGACGGATCTGCCTACGAGCAGTACTTC,CASRPDGSAYEQYF
TRBV28,NA,TRBJ2-7,TRBD2,TGTGCCAGCACCTTGGGAGGGTACGAGCAGTACTTC,CASTLGGYEQYF
TRBV4-1,NA,TRBJ2-7,TRBD2,TGCGCCAGCAGCCCCCTACCTAGCGGGAGCTACGAGCAGTACTTC,CASSPLPSGSYEQYF
TRBV19,NA,TRBJ2-3,TRBD2,TGTGCCAGTAGTACTCTAGCGGGAGGCGCAGATACGCAGTATTTT,CASSTLAGGADTQYF
TRBV6-5,NA,TRBJ2-1,NA,TGTGCCAGCAGTATACAACGAGGGGGGAATGAGCAGTTCTTC,CASSIQRGGNEQFF
TRBV15,NA,TRBJ2-2,NA,TGTGCCACCAGCAGAGATTCGGCAACCGGGGAGCTGTTTTTT,CATSRDSATGELFF
TRBV9,NA,TRBJ1-1,NA,TGTGCCAGCAGCGTAGGGGGGTCAGACACTGAAGCTTTCTTT,CASSVGGSDTEAFF
TRBV13,NA,TRBJ2-5,TRBD2,TGTGCCAGCAGCCTCCCTTTAGCGGGAGTGGGAGAGACCCAGTACTTC,CASSLPLAGVGETQYF
TRBV5-1,NA,TRBJ1-2,NA,TGCGCCAGCAGCTTGAGAAGTGCCGGCTATGGCTACACCTTC,CASSLRSAGYGYTF
TRBV3-1/TRBV3-2,once,TRBJ2-7,NA,TGTGCCAGCAGCCCGGGGTCCGAGCAGTACTTC,CASSPGSEQYF
TRBV6-8,NA,TRBJ2-3,TRBD2,TGTGCCAGCTCCTCCGACCGTGGCGGGAGCGCAGATACGCAGTATTTT,CASSSDRGGSADTQYF
TRBV5-1,NA,TRBJ1-5,NA,TGCGCCAGCAGCTTCGACTCCAATCAGCCCCAGCATTTT,CASSFDSNQPQHF
TRBV6-6,NA,TRBJ2-7,NA,TGTGCCAGCAGTTACAAGGGAGACGAGCAGTACTTC,CASSYKGDEQYF
TRBV6-2/TRBV6-3,once,TRBJ1-1,NA,TGTGCCAGCAGTCGGGACAACATTAACACTGAAGCTTTCTTT,CASSRDNINTEAFF
TRBV7-9,NA,TRBJ2-2,NA,TGTGCCAGCAGCTTAGTCGATTTAAACACCGGGGAGCTGTTTTTT,CASSLVDLNTGELFF
TRBV7-3,NA,TRBJ2-7,TRBD1,TGTGCCAGCAGAGAAAACCGGGACAGGGCCTTCTACGAGCAGTACTTC,CASRENRDRAFYEQYF
TRBV18,NA,TRBJ2-3,TRBD2,TGTGCCAGCTCACCAAGGGGACTAGCGGGAAAACTACTTAGCACAGATACGCAGTATTTT,CASSPRGLAGKLLSTDTQYF
TRBV7-9,few,TRBJ2-1,TRBD2,TGTGCCAGCAGCTTCGGGACTATCCCGCAGAATGAGCAGTTCTTC,CASSFGTIPQNEQFF
TRBV9,NA,TRBJ2-1,TRBD2,TGTGCCCGCGACAAAAGATGTAGCGGGAGGGAGGGGAGCTCCTACAATGAGCAGTTCTTC,CARDKRCSGREGSSYNEQFF
TRBV28,NA,TRBJ1-2,NA,TGTGCCAGCAGCTCGGACAGCAACTATGGCTACACCTTC,CASSSDSNYGYTF
TRBV7-3,NA,TRBJ2-5,TRBD2,TGTGCCAGCAGCTTAGGGTCTAGCGGGGGAGAGACCCAGTACTTC,CASSLGSSGGETQYF
TRBV3-1/TRBV3-2,NA,TRBJ2-7,NA,TGTGCCAGCAGCCACGGTCAGGGTTCCTACGAGCAGTACTTC,CASSHGQGSYEQYF
TRBV28,NA,TRBJ2-2,NA,TGTGCCAGCATTCCCCATGGGGGGCTGACCGGGGAGCTGTTTTTT,CASIPHGGLTGELFF
TRBV7-9,NA,TRBJ2-7,TRBD1,TGTGCCAGCAGCTCGGGACAGGGGGTCTCCTACGAGCAGTACTTC,CASSSGQGVSYEQYF
TRBV5-1,once,TRBJ2-7,TRBD2,TGCGCCAGCAGCTTGGACCCCATCAAGACTAGCGGGATATTCGAGCAGTACTTC,CASSLDPIKTSGIFEQYF
TRBV12-3/TRBV12-4,NA,TRBJ1-2,TRBD1,TGTGCCAGCAGCCGCGGGACAGGCTATGGCTACACCTTC,CASSRGTGYGYTF
TRBV7-3,NA,TRBJ2-1,TRBD2,TGTGCCAGCAGCCCGTCTAGCGGGAGGGCCATTAATGAGCAGTTCTTC,CASSPSSGRAINEQFF
TRBV18,NA,TRBJ2-5,NA,TGTGCCAGCTCCCCTTCGAGTTCTTCAAGGGGAGAGACCCAGTACTTC,CASSPSSSSRGETQYF
TRBV9,NA,TRBJ1-4,NA,TGTGCCAGCAGCGTCGGGGGGCGGAGAGGGGAAAAACTGTTTTTT,CASSVGGRRGEKLFF
TRBV2,NA,TRBJ2-3,TRBD2,TGTGCCAGCAGCCGGGAGGTAGAAAGCACAGATACGCAGTATTTT,CASSREVESTDTQYF
TRBV19,NA,TRBJ1-2,NA,TGTGCCAGTAGTAGGGGGAGCGCCTATGGCTACACCTTC,CASSRGSAYGYTF
TRBV14,NA,TRBJ2-1,NA,TGTGCCAGCAGCCGTAACTACAACTACAATGAGCAGTTCTTC,CASSRNYNYNEQFF
TRBV19,few,TRBJ2-7,NA,TGTGCCAGTAGCGCCGGCAGCACCTACGAGCAGTACTTC,CASSAGSTYEQYF
TRBV3-1/TRBV3-2,NA,TRBJ2-3,NA,TGTGCCAGCAGCCAAGAACCTTCCGGAATCGGGGATACGCAGTATTTT,CASSQEPSGIGDTQYF
TRBV6-4,NA,TRBJ1-1,NA,TGTGCCAGCAGTGAGACTAGGACAGCACAAGCTTTCTTT,CASSETRTAQAFF
TRBV6-8,NA,TRBJ2-5,TRBD2,TGTGCCAGCAACTCAGTATCGTCCACCCGGACTAGGGTGGGAGAGACCCAGTACTTC,CASNSVSSTRTRVGETQYF
TRBV28,NA,TRBJ1-3,TRBD1,TGTGCCAGCAGATCCGACAGGGCGGGAAACACCATATATTTT,CASRSDRAGNTIYF
TRBV6-5,once,TRBJ2-7,NA,TGTGCCAGCTGCAGGGAAGGGCGGTTCGAGCAGTACTTC,CASCREGRFEQYF
TRBV9,NA,TRBJ1-5,NA,TGTGCCAGCAGCGCCGGGCAGGGAGATAGCAATCAGCCCCAGCATTTT,CASSAGQGDSNQPQHF
TRBV5-4,once,TRBJ2-5,NA,TGTGCCAGCAGCCCACATAAGGGCAGGCAAGAGACCCAGTACTTC,CASSPHKGRQETQYF
TRBV7-9,NA,TRBJ2-7,TRBD2,TGTGCCAGCAGCTTAGGACTAGCGGTCTACGAGCAGTACTTC,CASSLGLAVYEQYF
TRBV21-1,NA,TRBJ2-1,NA,TGTGCCAGCAGCAAAAGCGAAACAGGGAACAATGAGCAGTTCTTC,CASSKSETGNNEQFF
TRBV7-3,NA,TRBJ1-3,TRBD1,TGTGCCAGCAGCTCCACCCGGACAGGGGGCAGGGGGGTATATTTT,CASSSTRTGGRGVYF
TRBV6-2/TRBV6-3,NA,TRBJ1-1,NA,TGTGCCAGCAGCCAGGGTGCTGAAGCTTTCTTT,CASSQGAEAFF
TRBV6-5,NA,TRBJ2-1,TRBD2,TGTGCCAGCAAGGCGGCTAGCGGGCAGTACAATGAGCAGTTCTTC,CASKAASGQYNEQFF
TRBV15,NA,TRBJ2-3,TRBD2,TGTGCCACCAGCCGCGGGTTCAGCGGGGACACAGATACGCAGTATTTT,CATSRGFSGDTDTQYF
TRBV24-1,once,TRBJ2-1,NA,TGTGCCACCAGTGAGGATAGCGGCTACAATGAGCAGTTCTTC,CATSEDSGYNEQFF
TRBV7-3,NA,TRBJ1-2,NA,TGTGCCAGCAGCTTAACTCAGCTTTATGGCTACACCTTC,CASSLTQLYGYTF
TRBV28,NA,TRBJ1-5,TRBD1,TGTGCCAGCTTTGTACAGGGGAGTGGCAATCAGCCCCAGCATTTT,CASFVQGSGNQPQHF
TRBV2,NA,TRBJ2-7,TRBD2,TGTGCCAGCAGTTCGGGACTAGCGGGAGTTAGAGGAGCCTACGAGCAGTACTTC,CASSSGLAGVRGAYEQYF
TRBV5-4,NA,TRBJ2-7,NA,TGTGCCAGCAGCGTCCGGGACCGACACGAGCAGTACTTC,CASSVRDRHEQYF
TRBV21-1,NA,TRBJ2-3,NA,TGTGCCAGATCAGGGCGGTCTAGCGGGAGGACTAGCACAGATACGCAGTATTTT,CARSGRSSGRTSTDTQYF